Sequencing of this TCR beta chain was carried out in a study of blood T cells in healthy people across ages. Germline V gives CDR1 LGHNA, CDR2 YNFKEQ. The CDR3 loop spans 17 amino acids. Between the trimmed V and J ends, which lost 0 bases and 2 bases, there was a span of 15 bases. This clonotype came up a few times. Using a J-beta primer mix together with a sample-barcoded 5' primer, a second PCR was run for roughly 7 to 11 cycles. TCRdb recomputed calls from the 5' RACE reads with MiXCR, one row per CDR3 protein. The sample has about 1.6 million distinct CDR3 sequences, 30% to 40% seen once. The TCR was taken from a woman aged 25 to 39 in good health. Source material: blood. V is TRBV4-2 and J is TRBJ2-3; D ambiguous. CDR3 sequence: CASSQEAIRLNTDTQYF. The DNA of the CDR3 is TGTGCCAGCAGCCAAGAGGCGATCAGACTCAACACAGATACGCAGTATTTT.